This T cell receptor beta chain was sequenced during a study of cytomegalovirus exposure and HLA in healthy donors. Overall study results and limits: The authors later linked a missense DCLRE1C variant to TCR beta V- and J-gene trimming.

PCR involved 60 Vbeta and 13 Jbeta primers. The method was immunoSEQ multiplex PCR; TCRdb's version includes in-frame clones alone and lacks a portion of them. The table lists 150,000 or so clones, 75% of them singletons. With respect to this clone: The antigen is not known.

The length of the CDR3 is 14 residues. Unrecorded immune exposure was likely among donors, who were nominally healthy when sampled. The rearrangement uses TRBV1 and TRBJ2-3; TRBD2 is the table's D call and was not checked against the DNA. TRBV1 is tagged as a pseudogene. The receptor was isolated from a man aged 25 to 40 in good health and CMV-seronegative. Sequencing input: PBMCs. The CDR3 nucleotides are TGCACCAGCAGCCAAAAACGGGGCACAGATACGCAGTATTTT. It codes for CTSSQKRGTDTQYF.